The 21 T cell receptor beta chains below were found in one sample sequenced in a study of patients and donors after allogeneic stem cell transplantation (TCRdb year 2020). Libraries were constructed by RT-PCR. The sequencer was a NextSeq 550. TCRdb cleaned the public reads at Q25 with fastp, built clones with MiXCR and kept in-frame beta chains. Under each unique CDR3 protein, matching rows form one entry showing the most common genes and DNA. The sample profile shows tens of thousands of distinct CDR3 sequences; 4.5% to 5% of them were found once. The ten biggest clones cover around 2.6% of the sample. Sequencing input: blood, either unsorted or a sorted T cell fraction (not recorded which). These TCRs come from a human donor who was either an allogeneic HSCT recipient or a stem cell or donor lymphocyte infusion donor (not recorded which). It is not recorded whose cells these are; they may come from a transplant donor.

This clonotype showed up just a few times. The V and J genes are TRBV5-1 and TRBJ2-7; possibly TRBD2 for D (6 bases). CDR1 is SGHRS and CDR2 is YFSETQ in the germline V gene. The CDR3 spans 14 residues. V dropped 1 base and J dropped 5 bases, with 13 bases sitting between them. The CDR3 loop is CASSLSRGGDEQYF. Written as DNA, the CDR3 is TGCGCCAGCAGCTTGTCACGGGGAGGCGACGAGCAGTACTTC.

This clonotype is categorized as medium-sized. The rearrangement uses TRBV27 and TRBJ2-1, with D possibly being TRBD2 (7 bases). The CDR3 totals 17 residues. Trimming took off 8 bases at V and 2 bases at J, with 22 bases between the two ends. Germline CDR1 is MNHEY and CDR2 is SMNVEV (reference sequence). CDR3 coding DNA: TGTGCCAGCGCCCCGGAGGGAGGGGGGGGACCCTACAATGAGCAGTTCTTC. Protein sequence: CASAPEGGGGPYNEQFF.

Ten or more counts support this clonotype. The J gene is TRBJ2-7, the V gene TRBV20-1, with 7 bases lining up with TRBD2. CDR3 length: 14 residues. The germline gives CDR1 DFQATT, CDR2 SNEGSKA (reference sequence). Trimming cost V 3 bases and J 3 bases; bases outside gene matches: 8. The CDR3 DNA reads TGCAGTGCTAGTTTCCAGCGGGGCGTCTACGAGCAGTACTTC. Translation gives CSASFQRGVYEQYF.

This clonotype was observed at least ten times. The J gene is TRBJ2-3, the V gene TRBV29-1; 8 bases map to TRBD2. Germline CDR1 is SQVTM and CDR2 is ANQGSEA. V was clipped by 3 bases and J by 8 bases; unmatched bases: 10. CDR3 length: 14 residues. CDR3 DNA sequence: TGCAGCGTTGACGAGGCGGGAGGCGGATCTACGCAGTATTTT. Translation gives CSVDEAGGGSTQYF.

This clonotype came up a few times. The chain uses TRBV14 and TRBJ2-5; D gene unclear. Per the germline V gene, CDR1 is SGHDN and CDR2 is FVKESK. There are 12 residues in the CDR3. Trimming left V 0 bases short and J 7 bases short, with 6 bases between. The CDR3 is CASSQEGRTQYF. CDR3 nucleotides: TGTGCCAGCAGCCAAGAGGGCCGGACCCAGTACTTC.

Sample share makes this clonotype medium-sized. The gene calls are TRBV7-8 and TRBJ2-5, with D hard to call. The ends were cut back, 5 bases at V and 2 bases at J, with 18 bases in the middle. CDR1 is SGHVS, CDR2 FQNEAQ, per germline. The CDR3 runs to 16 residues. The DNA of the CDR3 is TGTGCCAGCAGCCCTACTATTTGGAGCCTTCAAGAGACCCAGTACTTC. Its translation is CASSPTIWSLQETQYF.

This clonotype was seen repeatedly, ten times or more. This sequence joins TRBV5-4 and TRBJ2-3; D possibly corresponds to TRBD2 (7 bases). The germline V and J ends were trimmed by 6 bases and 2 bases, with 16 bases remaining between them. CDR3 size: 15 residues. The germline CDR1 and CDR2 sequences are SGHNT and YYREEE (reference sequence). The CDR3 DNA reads TGTGCCAGCACCCTGGGGGGGCGGAACACAGATACGCAGTATTTT. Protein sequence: CASTLGGRNTDTQYF.

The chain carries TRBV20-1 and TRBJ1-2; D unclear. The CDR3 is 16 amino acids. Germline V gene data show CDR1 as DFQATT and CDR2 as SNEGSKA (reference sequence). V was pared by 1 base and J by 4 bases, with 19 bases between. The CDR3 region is CSARAGVVGGGYGYTF. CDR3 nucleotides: TGCAGTGCTAGAGCCGGGGTGGTAGGAGGAGGCTATGGCTACACCTTC.

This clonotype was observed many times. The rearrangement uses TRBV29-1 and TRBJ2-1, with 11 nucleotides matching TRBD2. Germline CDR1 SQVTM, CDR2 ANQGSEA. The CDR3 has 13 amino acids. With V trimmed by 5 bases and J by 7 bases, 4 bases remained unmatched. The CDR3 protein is CSVSRTSGNEQFF. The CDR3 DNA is TGCAGCGTTAGTAGGACTAGCGGGAATGAGCAGTTCTTC.

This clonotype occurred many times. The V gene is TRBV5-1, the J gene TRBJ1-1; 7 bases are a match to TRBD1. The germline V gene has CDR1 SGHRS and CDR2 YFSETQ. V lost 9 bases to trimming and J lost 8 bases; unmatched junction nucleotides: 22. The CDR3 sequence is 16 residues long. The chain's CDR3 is CAKLSRTGDQLTEAFF. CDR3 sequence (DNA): TGCGCCAAGCTTTCGAGGACAGGCGACCAGCTCACGGAAGCTTTCTTT. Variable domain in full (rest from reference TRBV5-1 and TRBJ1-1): KAGVTQTPRYLIKTRGQQVTLSCSPISGHRSVSWYQQTPGQGLQFLFEYFSETQRNKGNFPGRFSGRQFSNSRSEMNVSTLELGDSALYLCAKLSRTGDQLTEAFFGQGTRLTVV.

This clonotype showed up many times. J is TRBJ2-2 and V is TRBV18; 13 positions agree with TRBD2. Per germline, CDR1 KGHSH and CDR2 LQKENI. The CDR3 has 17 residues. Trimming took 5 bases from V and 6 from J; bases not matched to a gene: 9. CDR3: CASSSGLAGAGAGELFF. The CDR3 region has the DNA TGTGCCAGCTCATCCGGACTAGCGGGAGCAGGTGCCGGGGAGCTGTTTTTT.

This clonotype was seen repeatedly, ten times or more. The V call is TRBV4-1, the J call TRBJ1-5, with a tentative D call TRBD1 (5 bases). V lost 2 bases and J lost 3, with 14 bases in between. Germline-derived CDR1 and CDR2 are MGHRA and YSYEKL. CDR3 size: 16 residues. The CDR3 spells CASSQTRGVPNQPQHF. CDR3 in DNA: TGCGCCAGCAGCCAAACCCGGGGGGTTCCCAATCAGCCCCAGCATTTT.

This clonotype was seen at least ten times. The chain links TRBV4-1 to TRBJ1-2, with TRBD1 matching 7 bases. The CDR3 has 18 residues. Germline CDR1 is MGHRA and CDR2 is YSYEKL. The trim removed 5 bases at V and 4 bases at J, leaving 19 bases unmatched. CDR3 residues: CASSTSTGTASGGYGYTF. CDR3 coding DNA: TGCGCCAGCAGCACATCTACCGGGACAGCTTCAGGCGGCTATGGCTACACCTTC.

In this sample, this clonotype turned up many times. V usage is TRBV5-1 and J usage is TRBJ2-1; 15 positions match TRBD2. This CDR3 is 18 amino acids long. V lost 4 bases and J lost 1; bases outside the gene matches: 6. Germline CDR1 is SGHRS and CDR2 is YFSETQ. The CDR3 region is CASSRTSGGEGSYNEQFF. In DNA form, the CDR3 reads TGCGCCAGCAGCCGGACTAGCGGGGGGGAGGGATCCTACAATGAGCAGTTCTTC.

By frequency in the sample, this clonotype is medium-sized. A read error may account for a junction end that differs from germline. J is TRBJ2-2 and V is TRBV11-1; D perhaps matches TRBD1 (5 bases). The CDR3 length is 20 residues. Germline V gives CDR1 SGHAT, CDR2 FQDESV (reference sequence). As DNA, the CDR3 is TGTGCCAGCAGGTTAGCCCCCCGTGGGGCCGGTGAGAAATCTACCGGGGAGCTGTTTTTT. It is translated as CASRLAPRGAGEKSTGELFF.

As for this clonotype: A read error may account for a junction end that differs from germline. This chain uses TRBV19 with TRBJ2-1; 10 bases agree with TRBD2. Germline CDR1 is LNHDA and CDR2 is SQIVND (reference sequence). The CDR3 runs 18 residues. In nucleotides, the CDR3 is TGTGCCAGTGGTATGGCTAGCGGGGGCGCCGGTCGGTACAATGAGCAGTTCTTC. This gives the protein CASGMASGGAGRYNEQFF.

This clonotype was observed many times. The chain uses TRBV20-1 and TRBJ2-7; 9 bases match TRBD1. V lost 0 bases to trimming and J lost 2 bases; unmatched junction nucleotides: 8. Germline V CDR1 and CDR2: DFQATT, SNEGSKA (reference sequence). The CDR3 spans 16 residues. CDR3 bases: TGCAGTGCTAGAGATTTGGACAGGGGACCCACCTACGAGCAGTACTTC. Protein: CSARDLDRGPTYEQYF.

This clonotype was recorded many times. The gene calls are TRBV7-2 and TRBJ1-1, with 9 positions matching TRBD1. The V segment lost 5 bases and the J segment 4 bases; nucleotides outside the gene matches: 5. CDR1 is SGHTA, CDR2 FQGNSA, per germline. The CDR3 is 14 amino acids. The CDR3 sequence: CASSRQGEGTEAFF. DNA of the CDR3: TGTGCCAGCAGCCGACAGGGGGAGGGCACTGAAGCTTTCTTT.

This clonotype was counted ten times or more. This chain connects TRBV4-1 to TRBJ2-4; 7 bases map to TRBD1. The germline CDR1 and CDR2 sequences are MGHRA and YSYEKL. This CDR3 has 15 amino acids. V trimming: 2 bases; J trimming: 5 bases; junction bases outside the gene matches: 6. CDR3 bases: TGCGCCAGCAGCCAACCCGACAGGGCCGAAAACATTCAGTACTTC. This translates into CASSQPDRAENIQYF.

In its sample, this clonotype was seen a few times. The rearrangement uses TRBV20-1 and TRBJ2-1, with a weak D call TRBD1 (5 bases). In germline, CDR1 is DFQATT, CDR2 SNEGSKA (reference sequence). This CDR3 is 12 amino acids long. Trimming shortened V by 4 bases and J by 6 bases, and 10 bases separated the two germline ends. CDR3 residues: CSATDKGNEQFF. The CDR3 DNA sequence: TGCAGTGCTACGGACAAGGGCAATGAGCAGTTCTTC.

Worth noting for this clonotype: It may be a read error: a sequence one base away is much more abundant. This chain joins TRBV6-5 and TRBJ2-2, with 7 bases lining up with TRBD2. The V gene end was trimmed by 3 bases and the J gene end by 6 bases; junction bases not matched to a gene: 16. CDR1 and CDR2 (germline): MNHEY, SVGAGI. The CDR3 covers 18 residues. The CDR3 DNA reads TGTGCCAGCAGTTATACCTGGGGGACTAACGGAAAGGCCGGGGAGCTGTTTTTT. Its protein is CASSYTWGTNGKAGELFF.